This T cell receptor (beta chain) was sequenced during a study of cytomegalovirus exposure and HLA in healthy donors. On the study more broadly: Approximately 180 million T cells yielded approximately 100 million unique TCR beta sequences, as an earlier analysis found.

Primers: 60 Vbeta forward and 13 Jbeta reverse. TCRdb keeps only in-frame clones here, not all; method: immunoSEQ multiplex PCR. Of about 90,000 clones listed, 79% are singletons. A note on this clone: Its antigen remains unidentified.

General study points: According to the study, 160 or so TCR beta chains were cytomegalovirus-associated.

Those who donated were healthy bone marrow donors. The source of this sequence is a man aged 25-45 years in good health and CMV-seronegative. Sequencing was carried out using PBMCs.

The CDR3 coding sequence is TGTGCCAGCAGTCCCGGGCTAGCGGGCTACGAGCAGTACTTC. Protein: CASSPGLAGYEQYF. The chain links TRBV27 to TRBJ2-7; 8 nucleotides match TRBD2. There are 14 residues in the CDR3. The V segment lost 5 bases and the J segment 3 bases; nucleotides outside the gene matches: 6. The germline gives CDR1 MNHEY, CDR2 SMNVEV (reference sequence).